These 27 T cell receptor beta chains came from one sample sequenced in a study of beta chain features in type 1 diabetes. Expressed TCRB transcripts were sequenced, since all the RNA that had been isolated was reverse transcribed. The protocol was immunoSEQ multiplex PCR, while the TCRdb copy is restricted to in-frame clones and leaves out a portion. The sample includes fewer than 65,000 clones, approximately 62% seen only once; the top ten take roughly 2.2%. The sequencing sample was made of Tregs from blood. The receptors shown here come from a woman aged 18-29 years in good health.

This chain links TRBV19 with TRBJ1-2, with TRBD1 identical over 9 bases. The CDR3 runs to 15 residues. CDR1 is LNHDA and CDR2 is SQIVND in the germline V gene (reference sequence). J lost 7 bases, V lost 4 bases, and 10 bases had no gene match. CDR3 bases: TGTGCCAGTAGTAGCTTGGGTGGGACAGGGATTGGCTACACCTTC. Translating it yields CASSSLGGTGIGYTF.

This clone came up a few times. The V gene is TRBV7-2, the J gene TRBJ2-3; a possible D gene is TRBD1 (6 bases). V dropped 5 bases and J dropped 4 bases, with 13 bases sitting between them. Germline CDR1 SGHTA, CDR2 FQGNSA. The CDR3 covers 14 residues. CDR3 loop: CASSVGRGPDTQYF. For the CDR3, the DNA is TGTGCCAGCAGCGTCGGCAGGGGCCCAGATACGCAGTATTTT.

V is TRBV18 and J is TRBJ2-3, with D tentatively TRBD2 (5 bases). V was trimmed by 2 bases and J by 2 bases, leaving 11 bases between them. Germline V gene lookup returns CDR1 KGHSH and CDR2 LQKENI. The CDR3 spans 15 residues. The CDR3 here is CASSPSSDSTDTQYF. CDR3 sequence (DNA): TGTGCCAGCTCACCATCCTCGGACTCCACAGATACGCAGTATTTT.

The rearrangement uses TRBV5-1 and TRBJ2-5; D gene unclear. The DNA end favors TRBJ2-7, so the J call may be wrong. Germline V gene data show CDR1 as SGHRS and CDR2 as YFSETQ. This CDR3 is 13 amino acids long. The CDR3, as DNA: TGCGCCAGCAGACGGCAGGCCTCCTACGAGCAGTACTTC. Amino acid sequence: CASRRQASYEQYF.

This clone was detected a few times. J is TRBJ1-1 and V is TRBV30; D gene unclear. The V gene's germline CDR1 is GTSNPN and CDR2 SVGIG (reference sequence). This CDR3 has 11 residues. V lost 7 bases to trimming and J lost 2 bases, with 8 bases between them. The CDR3 region has the DNA TGTGCCTCCACGGGAAACACTGAAGCTTTCTTT. Protein: CASTGNTEAFF.

This chain uses TRBV5-1 with TRBJ2-7; TRBD1 is a possible D gene (6 bases). Germline V gene lookup returns CDR1 SGHRS and CDR2 YFSETQ. V was shortened by 3 bases and J by 7 bases, with 11 bases between the two germline ends. This CDR3 comprises 12 residues. The CDR3 region is CASSYSGTEQYF. The CDR3 nucleotides are TGCGCCAGCAGCTACTCCGGGACAGAGCAGTACTTC. The variable domain in full, completed from reference TRBV5-1 and TRBJ2-7, reads KAGVTQTPRYLIKTRGQQVTLSCSPISGHRSVSWYQQTPGQGLQFLFEYFSETQRNKGNFPGRFSGRQFSNSRSEMNVSTLELGDSALYLCASSYSGTEQYFGPGTRLTVT.

This chain joins TRBV2 and TRBJ2-2, with 10 positions matching TRBD2. The CDR3 is 15 residues long. Germline V gene sequence: CDR1 SNHLY, CDR2 FYNNEI. J lost 4 bases, V lost 8 bases, and 7 bases had no gene match. The CDR3 DNA follows: TGTGCCAGCCGGAAGGGACTAGCGTTCACCGGGGAGCTGTTTTTT. As protein: CASRKGLAFTGELFF.

This rearrangement joins TRBV10-3 to TRBJ2-1; 7 bases map to TRBD2. Germline CDR1 reads ENHRY; CDR2 reads SYGVKD. This CDR3 region has 14 residues. J was trimmed by 1 base and V by 11 bases; bases with no gene match: 8. CDR3 in DNA: TGTGCCTCCTCGCGGGGGAGTTCCTACAATGAGCAGTTCTTC. Its protein product is CASSRGSSYNEQFF.

The chain joins TRBV30 to TRBJ2-5; D unresolved. V lost 5 bases and J lost 5, with 9 bases in between. Germline V CDR1 and CDR2: GTSNPN, SVGIG (reference sequence). CDR3 length: 11 amino acids. CDR3 DNA sequence: TGTGCCTGGTCCCCGAGTGAGACCCAGTACTTC. It specifies CAWSPSETQYF. The variable domain in full, with the rest retrieved from reference TRBV30 and TRBJ2-5, is SQTIHQWPATLVQPVGSPLSLECTVEGTSNPNLYWYRQAAGRGLQLLFYSVGIGQISSEVPQNLSASRPQDRQFILSSKKLLLSDSGFYLCAWSPSETQYFGPGTRLLVL.

This clone was found a few times. The CDR3 spells CASSQSRAGVRNEQFF. The CDR3 region has the DNA TGCGCCAGCAGTCAATCGAGAGCGGGAGTTCGAAATGAGCAGTTCTTC. J is TRBJ2-1 and V is TRBV23-1, with TRBD2 matching over 8 bases. TRBV23-1 is an ORF, and what it does is uncertain. V trimming: 0 bases; J trimming: 7 bases; junction bases outside the gene matches: 8. This CDR3 is 16 amino acids long.

The chain carries TRBV27 and TRBJ2-7, with D possibly matching TRBD1 (6 bases). Germline CDR1 MNHEY, CDR2 SMNVEV (reference sequence). V was pared by 6 bases and J by 5 bases, with 14 bases between. The CDR3 runs to 13 residues. Here the CDR3 reads CASRVQGTDEQYF. CDR3 coding DNA: TGTGCCAGCAGGGTACAGGGTACGGACGAGCAGTACTTC.

V gene TRBV7-9 combines with J gene TRBJ2-3; TRBD1 is a possible D gene (5 bases). The CDR3 consists of 19 residues. CDR1 is SEHNR, CDR2 FQNEAQ, per germline (reference sequence). V was pared by 3 bases and J by 1 base, with 23 bases between. The CDR3 DNA follows: TGTGCCAGCAGCTTGTCCCTAGACAGCAGACGAGGAGGCACAGATACGCAGTATTTT. Translated, it gives CASSLSLDSRRGGTDTQYF.

This sequence joins TRBV7-8 and TRBJ1-1, with D unclear. Germline values: CDR1 SGHVS, CDR2 FQNEAQ. This CDR3 comprises 13 residues. The V gene lost 2 bases and the J gene lost 0 bases, with 4 bases spanning the gap. The CDR3 bases are TGTGCCAGCAGCTTATCCATGAACACTGAAGCTTTCTTT. Protein product: CASSLSMNTEAFF.

The rearrangement links TRBV29-1 to TRBJ2-5; D perhaps matches TRBD1 (6 bases). V was trimmed by 6 bases and J by 2 bases, leaving 22 bases between them. Germline V gene lookup returns CDR1 SQVTM and CDR2 ANQGSEA. The CDR3 has 16 amino acids. The CDR3 nucleotides read TGCAGCGTGGGCCCTCCCGCTGGACAGACGCAAGAGACCCAGTACTTC. Its translation: CSVGPPAGQTQETQYF.

This sequence joins TRBV7-9 and TRBJ1-1; TRBD1 aligns across 10 bases. The germline V gene has CDR1 SEHNR and CDR2 FQNEAQ (reference sequence). CDR3 size: 15 residues. The J segment lost 6 bases and the V segment lost 5 bases, leaving 9 bases of the junction unmatched. The CDR3 here is CASSRQGADTAEAFF. DNA of the CDR3: TGTGCCAGCAGCCGACAGGGGGCTGACACGGCTGAAGCTTTCTTT.

This clone was recorded only once. The chain joins TRBV7-2 to TRBJ1-1; a weak D match, TRBD1 (5 bases). Germline CDR1 reads SGHTA; CDR2 reads FQGNSA. Trimming shortened V by 5 bases and J by 4 bases, and 11 bases separated the two germline ends. The CDR3 length is 13 residues. The CDR3 loop is CASSLNQGTEAFF. The CDR3 DNA is TGTGCCAGCAGCCTAAATCAGGGCACTGAAGCTTTCTTT. The variable domain in full, with the rest retrieved from reference TRBV7-2 and TRBJ1-1, is GAGVSQSPSNKVTEKGKDVELRCDPISGHTALYWYRQSLGQGLEFLIYFQGNSAPDKSGLPSDRFSAERTGGSVSTLTIQRTQQEDSAVYLCASSLNQGTEAFFGQGTRLTVV.

The chain has TRBV7-2 and TRBJ2-2, with D possibly matching TRBD1 (5 bases). V was pared by 5 bases and J by 3 bases, with 13 bases between. CDR3 length: 15 residues. Germline V gene lookup returns CDR1 SGHTA and CDR2 FQGNSA. The CDR3 coding sequence is TGTGCCAGCAGCCTTGGGGCCGGTTACACCGGGGAGCTGTTTTTT. Residues: CASSLGAGYTGELFF.

This chain links TRBV29-1 with TRBJ1-3, with D uncertain. The germline V gene encodes CDR1 SQVTM and CDR2 ANQGSEA. The CDR3 consists of 13 residues. V was pared by 3 bases and J by 6 bases, with 12 bases between. CDR3 loop: CSVEAGGVNTIYF. DNA of the CDR3: TGCAGCGTTGAGGCAGGAGGTGTAAACACCATATATTTT.

Only a few counts were recorded for this clone. This sequence joins TRBV2 and TRBJ1-1; tentatively, D is TRBD1 (6 bases). Trimming cost V 4 bases and J 5 bases, with 8 bases left between them. The CDR3 sequence is 12 residues long. CDR1 and CDR2 from the germline V gene are SNHLY and FYNNEI. The DNA of the CDR3 is TGTGCCAGCAGTGGGGACATGACTGAAGCTTTCTTT. Its protein product is CASSGDMTEAFF.

V usage is TRBV28 and J usage is TRBJ2-1; D perhaps matches TRBD1 (6 bases). Germline CDR1 reads MDHEN; CDR2 reads SYDVKM. V shed 7 bases and J shed 15 bases, with 28 bases lying between them. The CDR3 spans 15 residues. Written as DNA, the CDR3 is TGTGCCAGCACCCCGGATACTTCAGGGGAAGGATCTCGGTTCTTC. This codes for CASTPDTSGEGSRFF.

This clone showed up just a few times. This sequence joins TRBV5-1 and TRBJ2-5; 8 bases agree with TRBD2. The ends lost 5 bases at V and 4 bases at J; junction bases unmatched: 10. CDR1 and CDR2 (germline): SGHRS, YFSETQ. The CDR3 spans 15 residues. The CDR3, as DNA: TGCGCCAGCAGTCCCTTGCGGGGGGCCTCAGAGACCCAGTACTTC. It is translated as CASSPLRGASETQYF.

This chain uses TRBV4-1 with TRBJ2-4; 13 nucleotides agree with TRBD2. V lost 1 base to trimming and J lost 9 bases; unmatched junction nucleotides: 3. The CDR3 consists of 15 residues. Germline CDR1 MGHRA, CDR2 YSYEKL. The CDR3 DNA reads as TGCGCCAGCAGCCAAGGGACTAGCGGGGGAAGCATTCAGTACTTC. Protein sequence: CASSQGTSGGSIQYF.

A note on this clone: A read error may account for a junction end that differs from germline. This rearrangement joins TRBV2 to TRBJ2-5; 7 bases match TRBD1. The CDR3 sequence is 16 residues long. The germline CDR1 and CDR2 sequences are SNHLY and FYNNEI. CDR3 sequence: CASREQPGQPQGTQHF. Written as DNA, the CDR3 is TGTGCCAGCAGAGAGCAACCGGGACAGCCCCAAGGGACCCAGCACTTC.

The chain has TRBV19 and TRBJ1-1; 9 bases align to TRBD1. The CDR3 is 16 residues long. Germline V gives CDR1 LNHDA, CDR2 SQIVND (reference sequence). The V and J ends lost 2 bases and 4 bases, in that order; junction bases with no gene match: 8. The CDR3 region is CASSIIEQGAITEAFF. CDR3 nucleotides: TGTGCCAGTAGTATAATTGAACAGGGGGCAATCACTGAAGCTTTCTTT.

This CDR3 reads CASRGLAAGYEQYF. The CDR3 DNA follows: TGTGCCAGCAGGGGACTAGCGGCTGGATACGAGCAGTACTTC. The V call is TRBV2, the J call TRBJ2-7; 11 bases are shared with TRBD2. The CDR3 runs 14 residues. V gave up 6 bases and J gave up 4 bases; unmatched junction bases: 5. Germline CDR1 is SNHLY and CDR2 is FYNNEI.

The chain links TRBV19 to TRBJ2-7; D is unclear. Germline CDR1 and CDR2: LNHDA and SQIVND (reference sequence). Trimming left V 1 base short and J 3 bases short, with 10 bases between. This CDR3 is 14 amino acids long. This CDR3 reads CASSIGGGIYEQYF. The CDR3 DNA reads TGTGCCAGTAGTATAGGAGGCGGCATCTACGAGCAGTACTTC.

This clone was detected a few times. This chain links TRBV7-9 with TRBJ2-1; tentative D call: TRBD2 (6 bases). The V gene lost 7 bases and the J gene lost 3 bases, with 22 bases spanning the gap. This CDR3 spans 17 amino acids. The germline gives CDR1 SEHNR, CDR2 FQNEAQ (reference sequence). CDR3 in amino acids: CASNLGGSRVRYNEQFF. The DNA of the CDR3 is TGTGCCAGCAACCTGGGGGGAAGCAGGGTCCGCTACAATGAGCAGTTCTTC.